These 30 T cell receptor beta chains were sequenced from one sample in a study of T cells in Graves' hyperthyroidism and ophthalmopathy (dated by TCRdb to the late 2010s). Libraries were prepared through multiplex PCR. Sequencing instrument: Illumina HiSeq 2000. Amplification of TCR beta CDR3 regions was carried out from RNA transcripts. The first round of RT-PCR for the TCR CDR3 was performed with the HTBI primer set and the Qiagen OneStep RT-PCR kit. TCRdb redid the processing of the public reads, applying fastp at Q25 and MiXCR, and retained in-frame beta chains. Identical CDR3 proteins give one entry, which carries the most common genes and DNA. In all, the sample holds about 340,000 distinct CDR3 sequences, and 21% of those were seen once. The top ten hold around half of the sample. Sequences were obtained from blood. All receptors come from a woman aged 45 to 65 with Graves' hyperthyroidism.

This clonotype was counted only a few times. The gene calls are TRBV27 and TRBJ2-3, with D tentatively TRBD1 (6 bases). V lost 2 bases to trimming and J lost 9 bases, with 15 bases between them. This CDR3 is 14 amino acids long. CDR1 and CDR2 (germline): MNHEY, SMNVEV (reference sequence). CDR3 coding DNA: TGTGCCAGCAGTTTAGGGGGCCCACGGGACACGCAGTATTTT. Amino acids: CASSLGGPRDTQYF.

This clonotype was seen many times. The genes are TRBV3-1 and TRBJ1-1; D not certain. V gave up 0 bases and J gave up 5 bases, with 7 bases separating them. This CDR3 spans 13 amino acids. In germline, CDR1 is LGHDT, CDR2 YNNKEL (reference sequence). CDR3 DNA sequence: TGTGCCAGCAGCCAAGATTCTCGAACTGAAGCTTTCTTT. This codes for CASSQDSRTEAFF.

This clonotype was picked up a small number of times. The CDR3, as DNA: TGCAGCGTTGATCGGGGATCGGGGACTGAAGCTTTCTTT. Encoded protein: CSVDRGSGTEAFF. J is TRBJ1-1 and V is TRBV29-1; D is unclear. The CDR3 is made up of 13 amino acids. Germline values: CDR1 SQVTM, CDR2 ANQGSEA. V was shortened by 3 bases and J by 5 bases, with 13 bases between the two germline ends.

The chain recombines TRBV14 with TRBJ2-7, with 7 bases that match TRBD1. Losses at the gene ends were 4 bases for V and 6 bases for J; bases not matched to a gene: 12. The CDR3 spans 15 residues. The germline V gene has CDR1 SGHDN and CDR2 FVKESK. CDR3: CASSRRTGVTGEQYF. The CDR3 nucleotides are TGTGCCAGCAGCCGACGGACAGGCGTAACCGGCGAGCAGTACTTC.

Many counts were recorded for this clonotype. The rearrangement links TRBV11-2 to TRBJ2-3; 7 bases match TRBD1. Germline lookup yields CDR1 SGHAT and CDR2 FQNNGV. J was trimmed by 6 bases and V by 1 base; bases with no gene match: 10. There are 16 residues in the CDR3. CDR3 DNA: TGTGCCAGCAGCTTAGGTCGGGGCAGGGGGATTGATACGCAGTATTTT. Its protein product is CASSLGRGRGIDTQYF.

This clonotype occurred many times. The rearrangement links TRBV6-1 to TRBJ2-1, with 7 bases identical to TRBD2. V lost 5 bases and J lost 6; bases outside the gene matches: 13. CDR3 length: 16 residues. The germline V gene encodes CDR1 MNHNS and CDR2 SASEGT. This chain's CDR3 is CASSPGRLASTNEQFF. The CDR3, as DNA: TGTGCCAGCAGTCCTGGTCGACTAGCTAGCACCAATGAGCAGTTCTTC.

This clonotype was seen only a few times. Just one base apart from a much larger clone, this may be a read error. In DNA, the CDR3 is TGTGCCAGCAGGAGGAGGGGGACAGGGATTTATGACGAGCGGTACTTC. Translated: CASRRRGTGIYDERYF. The chain recombines TRBV7-3 with TRBJ2-7; 9 nucleotides align to TRBD1. CDR1 is SGHTA, CDR2 FQGTGA, per germline. The CDR3 spans 16 residues.

This clonotype was detected ten times or more. The chain couples TRBV12-3 or TRBV12-4 to TRBJ1-2; D unclear. The CDR3 contains 12 residues. Trimming removed 3 bases at V and 4 bases at J, with 6 bases between. The CDR3 reads CASSLEGYGYTF. For the CDR3, the DNA is TGTGCCAGCAGTTTGGAGGGCTATGGCTACACCTTC.

The J gene is TRBJ2-7, the V gene TRBV19; 9 bases are shared with TRBD1. Germline assignment: CDR1 LNHDA and CDR2 SQIVND (reference sequence). CDR3 length: 15 residues. Trimming took 3 bases from V and 0 from J; bases not matched to a gene: 3. CDR3: CASSIEQGASYEQYF. The CDR3 nucleotides are TGTGCCAGTAGTATTGAACAGGGGGCCTCCTACGAGCAGTACTTC.

The CDR3 region has the DNA TGTGCCAGCAGCCTTAGAAGCGGGGGGGTAGCCGGGGAGCTGTTTTTT. Its translation is CASSLRSGGVAGELFF. The chain couples TRBV7-8 to TRBJ2-2; TRBD2 aligns across 10 bases. J lost 6 bases, V lost 5 bases, and 9 bases had no gene match. Germline V lookup: CDR1 SGHVS, CDR2 FQNEAQ. This CDR3 has 16 amino acids.

This clonotype came up many times. This sequence joins TRBV29-1 and TRBJ1-5, with D tentatively TRBD1 (5 bases). The CDR3 is 13 amino acids. Germline CDR1 and CDR2: SQVTM and ANQGSEA. V gave up 4 bases and J gave up 1 base, with 8 bases separating them. The CDR3 DNA sequence: TGCAGCGTTGCCCGGGACAGCAATCAGCCCCAGCATTTT. Amino acid sequence: CSVARDSNQPQHF.

There are many counts of this clonotype. V is TRBV3-1 and J is TRBJ1-5; 7 bases are shared with TRBD1. The CDR3 has 14 residues. V lost 1 base and J lost 7; bases outside the gene matches: 4. Germline assignment: CDR1 LGHDT and CDR2 YNNKEL (reference sequence). The CDR3 DNA reads as TGTGCCAGCAGCCAAGCCGACAGGGTACAGCCCCAGCATTTT. Translating gives CASSQADRVQPQHF.

This clonotype showed up many times. The chain combines TRBV20-1 with TRBJ1-5, with D possibly matching TRBD1 (5 bases). CDR1 is DFQATT and CDR2 is SNEGSKA in the germline V gene (reference sequence). Trimming left V 6 bases short and J 0 bases short, with 15 bases between. CDR3 length: 15 residues. Here the CDR3 DNA reads TGCAGTGCAAAGGGACGGGTATATAGCAATCAGCCCCAGCATTTT. It encodes CSAKGRVYSNQPQHF.

This clonotype was detected ten times or more. The J gene is TRBJ2-1, the V gene TRBV7-9; TRBD2 matches 8 bases. V lost 3 bases, J lost 5 bases, and 9 bases stayed unmatched. Germline loops: CDR1 SEHNR, CDR2 FQNEAQ (reference sequence). The CDR3 loop spans 16 amino acids. CDR3 bases: TGTGCCAGCAGCTTCGTTGGGGCTAGCGGGCACAATGAGCAGTTCTTC. This translates into CASSFVGASGHNEQFF.

There are many counts of this clonotype. The V call is TRBV30, the J call TRBJ1-2; no clear D. This CDR3 contains 15 residues. Trimming took off 4 bases at V and 0 bases at J, with 15 bases between the two ends. From germline, CDR1 is GTSNPN and CDR2 SVGIG (reference sequence). CDR3 sequence (DNA): TGTGCCTGGAATGGCCCCGGGGAGGCTAACTATGGCTACACCTTC. This encodes CAWNGPGEANYGYTF.

This clonotype has ten or more counts. V and J are TRBV2 and TRBJ2-1, with D possibly matching TRBD2 (5 bases). V was cut by 6 bases and J by 6 bases, with 18 bases left in between. Per germline, CDR1 SNHLY and CDR2 FYNNEI. There are 15 residues in the CDR3. The CDR3 bases are TGTGCCAGCAGGGGCCGGGTGGGAGTCGGCAATGAGCAGTTCTTC. This sequence encodes CASRGRVGVGNEQFF.

The J gene is TRBJ1-1, the V gene TRBV6-1; no clear D gene. V lost 6 bases and J 3 bases, leaving 14 bases between the germline ends. The CDR3 consists of 14 residues. Germline V lookup: CDR1 MNHNS, CDR2 SASEGT. The CDR3, as DNA: TGTGCCAGCAGCAACTCCAGGAGAGACACTGAAGCTTTCTTT. It yields the protein CASSNSRRDTEAFF.

This clonotype has at least ten counts. V usage is TRBV28 and J usage is TRBJ1-1; D is unclear. Trimming left V 7 bases short and J 1 base short, with 13 bases between. This CDR3 contains 14 residues. Germline CDR1 is MDHEN and CDR2 is SYDVKM. In DNA form, the CDR3 reads TGTGCCAGCACCCCCACTTCTCGGAACACTGAAGCTTTCTTT. This encodes CASTPTSRNTEAFF.

This clonotype was seen a handful of times. This chain joins TRBV11-3 and TRBJ2-1; 13 positions match TRBD2. Unmatched junction bases numbered 10, after V lost 4 bases and J lost 4 bases. The CDR3 runs 18 residues. CDR1 SGHNT and CDR2 YENEEA come from the germline V gene. The CDR3 loop reads CASSSGTSGTLKYNEQFF. CDR3 nucleotides: TGTGCCAGCAGCTCCGGGACTAGCGGGACCCTCAAATACAATGAGCAGTTCTTC.

The chain joins TRBV12-3 or TRBV12-4 to TRBJ2-3, with 7 bases lining up with TRBD1. The CDR3 loop spans 15 amino acids. V lost 5 bases and J lost 1; bases outside the gene matches: 6. Here the CDR3 DNA reads TGTGCCAGCAGTAAATCCACAGGGGGCACAGATACGCAGTATTTT. Translated: CASSKSTGGTDTQYF.

There are many counts of this clonotype. The chain uses TRBV6-1 and TRBJ1-2; unclear D gene. Between the trimmed V and J ends, which lost 5 bases and 6 bases, there was a span of 7 bases. This CDR3 is 11 amino acids long. Germline CDR1 is MNHNS and CDR2 is SASEGT. CDR3 DNA: TGTGCCAGCAGTACGAGGGATGGCTACACCTTC. This encodes CASSTRDGYTF.

V and J are TRBV28 and TRBJ1-6, with 8 bases matching TRBD1. Germline values: CDR1 MDHEN, CDR2 SYDVKM. V gave up 6 bases and J gave up 13 bases; unmatched junction bases: 8. The CDR3 is 13 residues long. CDR3 sequence: CASSPRTGQPLHF. The CDR3 DNA reads as TGTGCCAGCAGCCCCCGGACAGGGCAGCCCCTCCACTTT.

The table lists this clonotype with many counts. The rearrangement joins TRBV7-9 to TRBJ2-2; D gene uncertain. The CDR3 length is 18 residues. The ends were cut back, 4 bases at V and 1 base at J, with 19 bases in the middle. Germline-derived CDR1 and CDR2 are SEHNR and FQNEAQ (reference sequence). The CDR3 region has the DNA TGTGCCAGCAGCTCCCTTACAAGGAAGACTCTGAACACCGGGGAGCTGTTTTTT. Translation gives CASSSLTRKTLNTGELFF.

This clonotype was seen a handful of times. CDR3 sequence reads: CSAEGLGEQFF. The CDR3 bases are TGCAGCGCCGAAGGTCTTGGTGAGCAGTTCTTC. This chain connects TRBV29-1 to TRBJ2-1; unclear D gene. From germline, CDR1 is SQVTM and CDR2 ANQGSEA. The V end was cut by 7 bases, the J end by 9 bases, with 13 bases between. The CDR3 contains 11 residues.

This clonotype appeared many times. The chain is built from TRBV6-1 and TRBJ2-1; TRBD2 matches at 10 bases. CDR3 length: 17 residues. The V gene end was trimmed by 5 bases and the J gene end by 3 bases; junction bases not matched to a gene: 10. Germline V gene sequence: CDR1 MNHNS, CDR2 SASEGT. The CDR3 loop is CASSLEPGLASYNEQFF. CDR3 nucleotides: TGTGCCAGCAGTTTAGAACCGGGACTAGCGAGCTACAATGAGCAGTTCTTC.

This clonotype was seen more than once but under ten times. J is TRBJ2-5 and V is TRBV10-3; D not resolved. The CDR3 sequence is 14 residues long. Trimming removed 0 bases at V and 0 bases at J, with 5 bases between. CDR1 is ENHRY, CDR2 SYGVKD, per germline. The CDR3 DNA sequence: TGTGCCATCAGTGAGTCAGAGTACCAAGAGACCCAGTACTTC. This encodes CAISESEYQETQYF.

This clonotype appeared a few times. The CDR3 does not end in the conserved phenylalanine or tryptophan, so this is likely a read error. The chain employs TRBV25-1 and TRBJ2-5; 8 bases agree with TRBD1. Germline V gene data show CDR1 as MGHDK and CDR2 as SYGVNS. The CDR3 is 21 residues long. Germline trimming cut 8 bases from V and 1 base from J; bases unmatched to any gene: 27. The CDR3 loop reads CASVRTAGTGSSLGIQETQYL. CDR3 bases: TGTGCCAGCGTAAGGACCGCCGGGACAGGTTCTTCACTTGGGATCCAAGAGACCCAGTACCTC.

In its sample, this clonotype was seen a few times. V and J are TRBV20-1 and TRBJ2-3; 8 positions agree with TRBD2. Germline-derived CDR1 and CDR2 are DFQATT and SNEGSKA (reference sequence). The CDR3 totals 15 residues. V was clipped by 4 bases and J by 4 bases; unmatched bases: 10. DNA of the CDR3: TGCAGTGCTATTCCCGGGACTAGGCCTTCAGATACGCAGTATTTT. The encoded protein is CSAIPGTRPSDTQYF.

This chain joins TRBV6-6 and TRBJ1-1; 7 positions agree with TRBD1. The V gene's germline CDR1 is MNHNY and CDR2 SVGAGI (reference sequence). This CDR3 contains 14 residues. J lost 4 bases, V lost 0 bases, and 2 bases had no gene match. CDR3 in amino acids: CASSYSAGGTEAFF. DNA of the CDR3: TGTGCCAGCAGTTACTCGGCAGGGGGCACTGAAGCTTTCTTT.

This clonotype was recorded at least ten times. V usage is TRBV7-2 and J usage is TRBJ1-4; D gene uncertain. CDR1 is SGHTA, CDR2 FQGNSA, per germline. There are 15 residues in the CDR3. Trimming shortened V by 5 bases and J by 0 bases, and 10 bases separated the two germline ends. CDR3 in amino acids: CASSRDSATNEKLFF. CDR3 nucleotides: TGTGCCAGCAGCAGAGACTCGGCAACTAATGAAAAACTGTTTTTT.